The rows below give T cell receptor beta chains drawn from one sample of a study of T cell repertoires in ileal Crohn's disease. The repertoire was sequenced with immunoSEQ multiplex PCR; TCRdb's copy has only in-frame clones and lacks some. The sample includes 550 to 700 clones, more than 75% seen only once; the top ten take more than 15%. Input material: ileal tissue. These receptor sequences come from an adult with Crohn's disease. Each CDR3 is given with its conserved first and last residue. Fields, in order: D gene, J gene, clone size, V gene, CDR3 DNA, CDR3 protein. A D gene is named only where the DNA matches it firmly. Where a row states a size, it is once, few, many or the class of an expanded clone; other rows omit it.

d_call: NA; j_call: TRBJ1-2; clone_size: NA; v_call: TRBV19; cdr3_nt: TGTGCCAGTAGTATTTCGGGATTCCGAGGCTACACCTTC; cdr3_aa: CASSISGFRGYTF
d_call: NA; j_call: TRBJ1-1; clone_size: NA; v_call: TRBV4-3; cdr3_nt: TGCGCCAGCAGCCAAGTTCACGGACGGACTGAAGCTTTCTTT; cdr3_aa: CASSQVHGRTEAFF
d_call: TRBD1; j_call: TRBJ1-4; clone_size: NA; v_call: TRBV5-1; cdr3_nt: TGCGCCAGCAGCCCTAACCCAGGGGGCGCAACTAATGAAAAACTGTTTTTT; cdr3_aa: CASSPNPGGATNEKLFF
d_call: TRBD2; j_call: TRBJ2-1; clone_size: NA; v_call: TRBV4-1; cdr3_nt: TGCGCCAGCAGCCAAGAGGCTAGCGGAGCTGCATGGGAGCAGTTCTTC; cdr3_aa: CASSQEASGAAWEQFF
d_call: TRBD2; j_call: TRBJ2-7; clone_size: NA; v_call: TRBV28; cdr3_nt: TGTGCCAGCAGTTTATCAGGGACTAACTCCTACGAGCAGTACTTC; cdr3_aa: CASSLSGTNSYEQYF
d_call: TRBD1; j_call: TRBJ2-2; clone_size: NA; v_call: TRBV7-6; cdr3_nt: TGTGCCAGCAGCACACCGACAGGGTCCGGGGAGCTGTTTTTT; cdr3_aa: CASSTPTGSGELFF
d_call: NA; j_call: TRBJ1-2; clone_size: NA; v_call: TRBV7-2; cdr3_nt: TGTGCCAGCAGGGAGGGGGACTATGGCTACACCTTC; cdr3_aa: CASREGDYGYTF
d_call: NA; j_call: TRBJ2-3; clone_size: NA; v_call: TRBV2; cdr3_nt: TGTGCCAGCAGTGAGGCCTCGAGCGCGGTCACAGATACGCAGTATTTT; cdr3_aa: CASSEASSAVTDTQYF
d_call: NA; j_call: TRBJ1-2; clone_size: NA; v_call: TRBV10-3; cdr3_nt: TGTGCCATCAGTGAGGGCTGGATTGGCTACACCTTC; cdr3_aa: CAISEGWIGYTF
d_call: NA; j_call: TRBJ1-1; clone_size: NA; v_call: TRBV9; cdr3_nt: TGTGCCAGCAGCCCGGGGGGGAACACTGAAGCTTTCTTT; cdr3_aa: CASSPGGNTEAFF
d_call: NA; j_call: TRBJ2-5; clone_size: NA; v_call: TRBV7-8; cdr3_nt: TGTGCCAGCAGCGATGTCCGGGACGCGTTGGAGACCCAGTACTTC; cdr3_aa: CASSDVRDALETQYF
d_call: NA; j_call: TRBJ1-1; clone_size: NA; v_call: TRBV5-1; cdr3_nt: TGCGCCAGCAGCTTGCAGTCATTCTCTGAAGCTTTCTTT; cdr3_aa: CASSLQSFSEAFF
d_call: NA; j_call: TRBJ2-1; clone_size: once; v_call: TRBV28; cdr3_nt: TGTGCCAGCAGTTTAAGGGTGATGGGGGGCTCAGCGTACAATGAGCAGTTCTTC; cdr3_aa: CASSLRVMGGSAYNEQFF
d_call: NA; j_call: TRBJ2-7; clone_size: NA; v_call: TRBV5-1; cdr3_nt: TGCGCCAGTAGGGACGTCTCCTACGAGCAGTACTTC; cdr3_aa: CASRDVSYEQYF
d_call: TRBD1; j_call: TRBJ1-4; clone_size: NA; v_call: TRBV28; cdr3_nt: TGTGCCAGCAGTTGGGGACAGGGAGGCAAACTGTTTTTT; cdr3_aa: CASSWGQGGKLFF
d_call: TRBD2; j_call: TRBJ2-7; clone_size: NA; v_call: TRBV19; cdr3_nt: TGTGCCAGTAGTATAGGCCTAGCGGGATCCTACGAGCAGTACTTC; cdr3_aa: CASSIGLAGSYEQYF
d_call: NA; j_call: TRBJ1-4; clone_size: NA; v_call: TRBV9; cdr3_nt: TGTGCCAGCAGCGTAGTCCCCACAGAAGGTGAAAAACTGTTTTTT; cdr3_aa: CASSVVPTEGEKLFF
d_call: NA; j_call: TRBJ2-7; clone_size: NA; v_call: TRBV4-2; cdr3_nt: TGTGCCAGCAGCCAAGAGATCGTCTACGAGCAGTACTTC; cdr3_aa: CASSQEIVYEQYF
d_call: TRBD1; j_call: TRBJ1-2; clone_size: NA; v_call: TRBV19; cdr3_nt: TGTGCCAGTAGTAGGGACAGGGGCGGTGGCTACACCTTC; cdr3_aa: CASSRDRGGGYTF
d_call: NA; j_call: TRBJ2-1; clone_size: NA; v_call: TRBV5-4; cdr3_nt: TGTGCCAGCAGCTTTACAGAATACAATGAGCAGTTCTTC; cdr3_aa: CASSFTEYNEQFF
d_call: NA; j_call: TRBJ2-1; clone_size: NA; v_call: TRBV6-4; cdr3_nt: TGTGCCAGCAGTGACTCTGCTAGTATCGGTGAGCAGTTCTTC; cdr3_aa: CASSDSASIGEQFF
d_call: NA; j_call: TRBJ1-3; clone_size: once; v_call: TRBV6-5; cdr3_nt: TGTGCCATACGGGCCCCAGGCGGCACCATATATTTT; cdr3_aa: CAIRAPGGTIYF
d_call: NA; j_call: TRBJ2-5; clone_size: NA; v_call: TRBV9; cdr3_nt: TGTGCCAGCAGCGTAGACGGAGGGATGGAGACCCAGTACTTC; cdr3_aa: CASSVDGGMETQYF
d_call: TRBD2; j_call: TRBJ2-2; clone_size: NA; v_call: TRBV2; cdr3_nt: TGTGCCAGCAGGACCGGGACTAGCGGGGGACGGTTAATTGCCGGGGAGCTGTTTTTT; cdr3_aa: CASRTGTSGGRLIAGELFF
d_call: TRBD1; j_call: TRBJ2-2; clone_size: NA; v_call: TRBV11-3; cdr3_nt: TGTGCCAGCAGCCCGGGGACAGGGGACTCGAACACCGGGGAGCTGTTTTTT; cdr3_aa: CASSPGTGDSNTGELFF
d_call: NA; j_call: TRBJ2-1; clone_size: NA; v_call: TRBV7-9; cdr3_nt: TGTGCCAGCAGCTTAGCGGGGCGACTGGGCGATGAGCAGTTCTTC; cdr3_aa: CASSLAGRLGDEQFF